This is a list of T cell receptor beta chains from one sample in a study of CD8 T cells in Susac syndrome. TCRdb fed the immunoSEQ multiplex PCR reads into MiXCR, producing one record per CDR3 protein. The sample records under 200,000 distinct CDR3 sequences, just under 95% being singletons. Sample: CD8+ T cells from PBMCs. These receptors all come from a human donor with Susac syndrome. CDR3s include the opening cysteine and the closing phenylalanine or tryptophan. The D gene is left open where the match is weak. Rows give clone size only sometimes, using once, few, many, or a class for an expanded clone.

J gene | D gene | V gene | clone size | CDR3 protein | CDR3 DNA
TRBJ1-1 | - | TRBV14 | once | CASSQLGSSEAFF | TGTGCCAGCAGCCAATTGGGGAGCTCTGAAGCTTTCTTT
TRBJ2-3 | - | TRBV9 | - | CASSVAPTDTQYF | TGTGCCAGCAGCGTAGCCCCGACAGATACGCAGTATTTT
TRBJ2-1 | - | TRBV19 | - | CATGSYNEQFF | TGTGCCACCGGATCCTACAATGAGCAGTTCTTC
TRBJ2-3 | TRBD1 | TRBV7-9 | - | CASSLGTGTAPDTQYF | TGTGCCAGCAGCTTAGGCACGGGGACAGCGCCAGATACGCAGTATTTT
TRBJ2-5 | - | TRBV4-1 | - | CASSQESAGLTRETQYF | TGCGCCAGCAGCCAAGAAAGTGCAGGGCTAACCCGTGAGACCCAGTACTTC
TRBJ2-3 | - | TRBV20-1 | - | CSARDASAGTASTDTQYF | TGCAGTGCTAGAGATGCCTCTGCGGGGACCGCTAGCACAGATACGCAGTATTTT
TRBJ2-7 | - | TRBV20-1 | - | CSARDPRGHEQYF | TGCAGTGCTAGAGATCCGCGGGGGCACGAGCAGTACTTC
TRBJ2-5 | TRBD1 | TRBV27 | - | CASSFNFGTGGETQYF | TGTGCCAGCAGTTTTAATTTCGGGACAGGGGGAGAGACCCAGTACTTC
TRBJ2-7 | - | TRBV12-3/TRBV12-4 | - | CASSLRGWEQYF | TGTGCCAGCAGTTTAAGGGGCTGGGAGCAGTACTTC
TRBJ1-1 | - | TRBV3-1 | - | CASSLERTDEAFF | TGTGCCAGCAGCCTCGAACGGACAGATGAAGCTTTCTTT
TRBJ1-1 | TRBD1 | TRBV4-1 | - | CASSFVNIGQGSTEAFF | TGCGCCAGCAGCTTCGTAAACATCGGACAGGGCAGCACTGAAGCTTTCTTT
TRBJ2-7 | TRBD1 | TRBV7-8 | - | CASRFGTGGTYEQYF | TGTGCCAGCAGGTTCGGGACAGGGGGCACCTACGAGCAGTACTTC
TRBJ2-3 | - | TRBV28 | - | CASSQILGARSTDTQYF | TGTGCCAGCAGTCAAATCTTAGGGGCACGAAGCACAGATACGCAGTATTTT
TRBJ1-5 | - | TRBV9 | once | CASSYGGRIGQPQHF | TGTGCCAGCAGCTACGGTGGGAGAATAGGACAGCCCCAGCATTTT
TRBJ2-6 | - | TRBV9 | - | CASSVRNSSGANVLTF | TGTGCCAGCAGCGTCCGAAACAGTTCCGGGGCCAACGTCCTGACTTTC
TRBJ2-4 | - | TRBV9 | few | CASSTGQSKNIQYF | TGTGCCAGCAGCACCGGACAGAGTAAAAACATTCAGTACTTC
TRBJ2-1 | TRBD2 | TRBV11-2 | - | CASSLGLAMNEQFF | TGTGCCAGCAGCTTGGGACTAGCGATGAATGAGCAGTTCTTC
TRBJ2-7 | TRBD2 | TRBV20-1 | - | CSAAVREGYEQYF | TGCAGTGCAGCAGTTAGGGAGGGCTACGAGCAGTACTTC
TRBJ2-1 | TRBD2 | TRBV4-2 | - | CASSQEGGGAYNEQFF | TGTGCCAGCAGCCAAGAAGGCGGGGGGGCCTACAATGAGCAGTTCTTC
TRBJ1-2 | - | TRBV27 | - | CASSLSGSYGYTF | TGTGCCAGCAGTTTATCGGGGAGCTATGGCTACACCTTC
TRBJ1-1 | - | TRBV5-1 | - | CASSLGRISEAFF | TGCGCCAGCAGCTTGGGACGGATTTCTGAAGCTTTCTTT
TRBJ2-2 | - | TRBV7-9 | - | CAPTVLSGELFF | TGTGCCCCGACGGTTCTCTCCGGGGAGCTGTTTTTT
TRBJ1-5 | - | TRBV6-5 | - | CASSQGTSNQPQHF | TGTGCCAGCAGCCAGGGAACAAGCAATCAGCCCCAGCATTTT
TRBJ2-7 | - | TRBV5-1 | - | CASSLPGASYEQYF | TGCGCCAGCAGCTTGCCGGGGGCCTCCTACGAGCAGTACTTC
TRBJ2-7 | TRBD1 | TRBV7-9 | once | CASSLGRGRDEQYF | TGTGCCAGCAGCTTAGGCAGGGGGCGAGACGAGCAGTACTTC
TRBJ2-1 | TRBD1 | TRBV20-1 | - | CSARTGTYNEQFF | TGCAGTGCCCGGACAGGGACCTACAATGAGCAGTTCTTC
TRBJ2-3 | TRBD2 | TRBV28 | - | CASSFPSASGGTDTQYF | TGTGCCAGCAGTTTCCCCTCAGCTAGCGGGGGCACAGATACGCAGTATTTT
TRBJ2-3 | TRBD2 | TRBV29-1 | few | CSAGTSGGGTDTQYF | TGCAGCGCCGGGACTAGCGGGGGGGGGACAGATACGCAGTATTTT
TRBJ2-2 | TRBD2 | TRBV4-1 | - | CASSPYAVVTRGGSGELFF | TGCGCCAGCAGCCCTTATGCGGTGGTAACGCGGGGGGGATCCGGGGAGCTGTTTTTT
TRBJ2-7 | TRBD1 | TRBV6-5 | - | CASSDRQGINEQYF | TGTGCCAGCAGTGACCGACAGGGGATCAACGAGCAGTACTTC
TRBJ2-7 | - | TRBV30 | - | CAWSVGGWEQYF | TGTGCCTGGAGTGTAGGGGGGTGGGAGCAGTACTTC
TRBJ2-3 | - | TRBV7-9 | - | CASSSSVRPSTDTQYF | TGTGCCAGCAGCTCTTCAGTGCGACCTAGCACAGATACGCAGTATTTT
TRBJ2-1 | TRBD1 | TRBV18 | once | CASSPLDRVGDEQFF | TGTGCCAGCTCACCCCTAGACAGGGTCGGAGATGAGCAGTTCTTC
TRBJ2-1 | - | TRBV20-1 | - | CSARPASENEQFF | TGCAGTGCTAGACCAGCTAGCGAGAATGAGCAGTTCTTC
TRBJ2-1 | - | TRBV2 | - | CASSEGENNEQFF | TGTGCCAGCAGTGAAGGGGAGAACAATGAGCAGTTCTTC
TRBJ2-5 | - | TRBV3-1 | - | CASSQDGLSETQYF | TGTGCCAGCAGCCAAGATGGACTTTCGGAGACCCAGTACTTC
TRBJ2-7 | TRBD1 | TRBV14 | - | CASSHGTGLSYEQYF | TGTGCCAGCAGCCATGGGACAGGCCTCTCCTACGAGCAGTACTTC
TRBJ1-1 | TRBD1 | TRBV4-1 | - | CASSQGDRSVTEAFF | TGCGCCAGCAGCCAGGGGGACAGGAGCGTCACTGAAGCTTTCTTT
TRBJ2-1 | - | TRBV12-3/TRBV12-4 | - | CASRPPGSEQFF | TGTGCCAGCAGGCCTCCCGGCAGCGAGCAGTTCTTC
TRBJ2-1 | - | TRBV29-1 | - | CSVEDNNEQFF | TGCAGCGTTGAAGATAATAATGAGCAGTTCTTC